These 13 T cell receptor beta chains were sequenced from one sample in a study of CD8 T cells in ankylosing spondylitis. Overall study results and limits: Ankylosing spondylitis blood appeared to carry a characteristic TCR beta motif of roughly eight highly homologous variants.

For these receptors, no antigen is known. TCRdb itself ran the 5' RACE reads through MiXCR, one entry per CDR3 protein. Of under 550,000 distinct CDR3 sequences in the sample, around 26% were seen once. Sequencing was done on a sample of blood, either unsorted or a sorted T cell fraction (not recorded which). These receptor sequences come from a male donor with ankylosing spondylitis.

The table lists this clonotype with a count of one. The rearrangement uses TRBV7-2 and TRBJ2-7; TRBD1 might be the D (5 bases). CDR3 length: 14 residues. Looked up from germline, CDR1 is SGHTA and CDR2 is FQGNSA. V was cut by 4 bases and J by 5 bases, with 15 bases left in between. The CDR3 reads CASSSRMGHDEQYF. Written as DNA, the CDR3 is TGTGCCAGCAGCTCCCGGATGGGGCACGACGAGCAGTACTTC.

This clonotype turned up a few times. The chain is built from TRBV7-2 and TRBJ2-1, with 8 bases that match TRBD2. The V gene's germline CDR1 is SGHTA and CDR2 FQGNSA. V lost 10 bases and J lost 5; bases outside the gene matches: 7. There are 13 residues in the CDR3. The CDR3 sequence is CATAGLADNEQFF. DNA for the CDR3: TGTGCCACTGCCGGACTAGCCGACAATGAGCAGTTCTTC.

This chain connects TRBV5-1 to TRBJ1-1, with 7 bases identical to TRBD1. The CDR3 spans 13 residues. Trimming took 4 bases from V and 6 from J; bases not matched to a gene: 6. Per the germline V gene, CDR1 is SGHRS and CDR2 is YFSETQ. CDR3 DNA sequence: TGCGCCAGCAGCGTACAGGGGAGTGCTGAAGCTTTCTTT. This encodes CASSVQGSAEAFF.

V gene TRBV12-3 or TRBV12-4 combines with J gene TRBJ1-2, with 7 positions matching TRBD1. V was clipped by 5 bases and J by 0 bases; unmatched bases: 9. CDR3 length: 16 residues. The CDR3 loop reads CASSAPNRGANYGYTF. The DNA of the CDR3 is TGTGCCAGCAGTGCCCCGAACAGGGGAGCTAACTATGGCTACACCTTC.

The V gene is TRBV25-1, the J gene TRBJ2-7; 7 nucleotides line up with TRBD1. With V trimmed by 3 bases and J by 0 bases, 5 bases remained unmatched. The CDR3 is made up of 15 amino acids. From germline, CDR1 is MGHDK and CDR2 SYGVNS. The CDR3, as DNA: TGTGCCAGCAGTGACCCGGCAGGGGGCTCCTACGAGCAGTACTTC. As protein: CASSDPAGGSYEQYF.

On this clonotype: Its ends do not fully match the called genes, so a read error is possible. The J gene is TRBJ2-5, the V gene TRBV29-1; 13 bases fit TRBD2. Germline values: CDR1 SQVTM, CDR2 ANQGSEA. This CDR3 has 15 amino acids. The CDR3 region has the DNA TGCAGCGTCCCCGGGACTAGCGGGAAGCGGGAGAACCAGTACTTC. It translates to CSVPGTSGKRENQYF. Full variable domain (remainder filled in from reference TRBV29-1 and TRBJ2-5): SAVISQKPSRDICQRGTSLTIQCQVDSQVTMMFWYRQQPGQSLTLIATANQGSEATYESGFVIDKFPISRPNLTFSTLTVSNMSPEDSSIYLCSVPGTSGKRENQYFGPGTRLLVL.

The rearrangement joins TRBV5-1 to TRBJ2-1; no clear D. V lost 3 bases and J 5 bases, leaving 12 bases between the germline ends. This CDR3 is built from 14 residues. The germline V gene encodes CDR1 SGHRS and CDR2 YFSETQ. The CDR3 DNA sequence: TGCGCCAGCAGCTCATTGTACGACAACAATGAGCAGTTCTTC. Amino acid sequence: CASSSLYDNNEQFF.

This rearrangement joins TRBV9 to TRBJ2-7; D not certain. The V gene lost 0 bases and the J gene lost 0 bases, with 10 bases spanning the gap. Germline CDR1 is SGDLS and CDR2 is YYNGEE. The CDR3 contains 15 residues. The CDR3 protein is CASSVGWSCSYEQYV. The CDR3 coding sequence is TGTGCCAGCAGCGTAGGGTGGAGTTGCTCCTACGAGCAGTACGTC.

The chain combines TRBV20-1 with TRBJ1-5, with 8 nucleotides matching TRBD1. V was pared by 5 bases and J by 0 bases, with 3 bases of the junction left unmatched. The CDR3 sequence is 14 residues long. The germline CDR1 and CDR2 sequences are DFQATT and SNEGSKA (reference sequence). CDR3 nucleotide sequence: TGCAGTGCTTTGGGACAGGATAGCAATCAGCCCCAGCATTTT. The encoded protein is CSALGQDSNQPQHF.

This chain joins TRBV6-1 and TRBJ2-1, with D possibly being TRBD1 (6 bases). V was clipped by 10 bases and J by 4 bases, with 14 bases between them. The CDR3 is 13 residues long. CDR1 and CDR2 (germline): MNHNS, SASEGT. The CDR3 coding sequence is TGTGCCACCCGGGACACACAATACAATGAGCAGTTCTTC. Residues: CATRDTQYNEQFF.

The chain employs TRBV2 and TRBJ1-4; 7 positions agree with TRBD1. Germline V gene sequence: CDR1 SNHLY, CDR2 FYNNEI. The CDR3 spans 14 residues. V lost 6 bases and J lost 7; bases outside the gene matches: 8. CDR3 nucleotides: TGTGCCAGCAGCAATACAGGGGAGGGTGAAAAACTGTTTTTT. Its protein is CASSNTGEGEKLFF.

The CDR3 nucleotides read TGTGCCAGCAGTTACCCCTCCGTGGAGCAGTACGTC. Its protein product is CASSYPSVEQYV. The V call is TRBV6-2 or TRBV6-3, the J call TRBJ2-7; D ambiguous. The germline CDR1 and CDR2 sequences are MNHEY and SVGEGT. The CDR3 sequence is 12 residues long. V lost 2 bases to trimming and J lost 7 bases, with 9 bases between them.

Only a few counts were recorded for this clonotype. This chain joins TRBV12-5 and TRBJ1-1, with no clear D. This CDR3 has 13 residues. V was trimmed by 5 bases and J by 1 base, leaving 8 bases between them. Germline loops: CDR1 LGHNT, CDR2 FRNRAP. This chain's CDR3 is CASGDSGNTEAFF. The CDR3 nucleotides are TGTGCTAGTGGTGACTCGGGGAACACTGAAGCTTTCTTT.